The rows below give T cell receptor beta chains drawn from one sample of a study of T cell repertoires in cytomegalovirus infection. No antigen is known for these receptors. TCRdb analysed the reads with MiXCR anew, one entry per CDR3 protein. The data show over 45,000 distinct CDR3 sequences, about 18% seen once. The sample was CD8+ T cells from cultured PBMCs, taken from culture after CMV antigen stimulation. These receptors all stem from a human donor in good health (CMV status not recorded). Some clones in this sample may be carry-over from other donors' samples. Each CDR3 is given with its conserved first and last residue. D genes are given only for firm matches. Clone sizes are given selectively: once, few, many, or a class where the clone is expanded.

j_call v_call d_call clone_size cdr3_nt cdr3_aa
TRBJ1-5 TRBV10-2 - - TGCGCCAGCAGTGAGTTATCAGAGTATAGCAATCAGCCCCAGCATTTT CASSELSEYSNQPQHF
TRBJ2-3 TRBV7-2 - - TGTGCCAGCAGGGGGTATTCAACCACAGATACGCAGTATTTT CASRGYSTTDTQYF
TRBJ2-7 TRBV19 TRBD1 - TGTGCCAGTAGTATGGCCAGGGGGAAGGACGAGCAGTACTTC CASSMARGKDEQYF
TRBJ1-1 TRBV7-9 - - TGTGCCAGCAGCTTAGCAGGGAGCCCTGAAGCTTTCTTT CASSLAGSPEAFF
TRBJ2-7 TRBV7-3 - few TGTGCCAGCAGCTTGGAGGGGGCGAAAATGAACGAGCAGTACTTC CASSLEGAKMNEQYF
TRBJ1-2 TRBV12-3/TRBV12-4 - - TGTGCCAGCAGTTTAGCGATACACTATGGCTACACCTTC CASSLAIHYGYTF
TRBJ2-1 TRBV27 TRBD2 - TGTGCCAGCAGCCTAGCGGGACCTTACAATGAGCAGTTCTTC CASSLAGPYNEQFF
TRBJ2-1 TRBV7-9 - - TGTGCCAGCAGCTTAGGGGTAACAGGCGGGATGAGGGGGCAGTTCTTC CASSLGVTGGMRGQFF
TRBJ2-7 TRBV12-3/TRBV12-4 - - TGTGCCAGCAGTATTGACAGGATTACCTACGAGCAGTACTTC CASSIDRITYEQYF
TRBJ2-5 TRBV5-4 - - TGTGCCAGCAGCTTGGGTCCGGGGCAGGGGATTGTCGGAGAGACCCAGTACTTC CASSLGPGQGIVGETQYF
TRBJ2-1 TRBV28 TRBD2 - TGTGCCAGCAGCCCTGGACTAGCGGAGAACAATGAGCAGTTCTTC CASSPGLAENNEQFF
TRBJ2-5 TRBV12-3/TRBV12-4 - - TGTGCCAGCACCCGAAACGCCGCCAAACAAGAGACCCAGTACTTC CASTRNAAKQETQYF
TRBJ2-1 TRBV7-2 TRBD2 - TGTGCCAGCAGCTTAGAGGGTGGGCTAGCGGGAGCTCGGGAGCAGTTCTTC CASSLEGGLAGAREQFF
TRBJ2-1 TRBV7-9 TRBD1 - TGTGCCAGCAGCTTAGTATGGCAGGGGGCAGGAACGTACAATGAGCAGTTCTTC CASSLVWQGAGTYNEQFF
TRBJ1-2 TRBV7-9 - few TGTGCCAGCAGCTTATACGGGAACTATGGCTACACCTTC CASSLYGNYGYTF
TRBJ2-3 TRBV7-8 TRBD2 few TGTGCCAGCAGCTTATTGGGCGGGAGGGCCGGAGATACGCAGTATTTT CASSLLGGRAGDTQYF
TRBJ2-7 TRBV10-2 - many TGCGCCAGCAGTGAGTTGGGGGGGACAGGCGCCGAGCAGTACTTC CASSELGGTGAEQYF
TRBJ1-5 TRBV7-2 TRBD1 few TGTGCCAGCAGTAGGGACAGGGGGCCAAATCAGCCCCAGAATTTT CASSRDRGPNQPQNF
TRBJ2-1 TRBV6-2/TRBV6-3 - few TGTGCCAGCAGTTACTCCCCTAATGAGCAGTTCTTC CASSYSPNEQFF
TRBJ2-1 TRBV12-3/TRBV12-4 - few TGTGCCAGCAGTTCCCTAGGATACAAGAATGAGCAGTTCTTC CASSSLGYKNEQFF
TRBJ2-1 TRBV7-3 TRBD2 - TGTGCCAGCAGCTTAATTAGCGGGAGAGGGTATGAGCAGTTCTTC CASSLISGRGYEQFF
TRBJ1-1 TRBV28 - - TGTGCCAGCAGTTTATACCGGGCTGAAGCTTTCTTT CASSLYRAEAFF
TRBJ2-1 TRBV11-3 TRBD2 few TGTGCCAGCAGTCCGGGGGGGGGCGATGAGCAGTTCTTC CASSPGGGDEQFF
TRBJ1-5 TRBV6-1 - few TGTGCCAGCAGTGAGGTCGCACGAGGACCCTATCAGCCCCAGCATTTT CASSEVARGPYQPQHF
TRBJ2-7 TRBV6-2/TRBV6-3 - - TGTGCCAGCAGTTACTCAGGATCCTACGAGCAGTACTTC CASSYSGSYEQYF
TRBJ2-7 TRBV7-8 - - TGTGCCAGCAGCCTGATAAATGTGGGGCCGGTGTACGAGCAGTACTTC CASSLINVGPVYEQYF
TRBJ2-7 TRBV27 - - TGTGCCAGCATGGGGGGCTCCTACGAGCAGTACTTC CASMGGSYEQYF
TRBJ2-1 TRBV6-4 - - TGTGCCAGCAGTGACCGGCGGGTTGGGTACAATGAGCAGTTCTTC CASSDRRVGYNEQFF
TRBJ2-5 TRBV9 - - TGTGCCAGCAGCGACGGATACGCTCCCTGGGAGACCCAGTACTTC CASSDGYAPWETQYF
TRBJ2-7 TRBV12-3/TRBV12-4 - many TGTGCCAGCATCCCGGATTCCTCTAGCTCCTACGAGCAGTACTTC CASIPDSSSSYEQYF
TRBJ2-1 TRBV5-2 - - TGTGCCAGCAACGCCGGGACAGGGCAATGGGATGAGCAGTTCTTC CASNAGTGQWDEQFF
TRBJ2-1 TRBV6-1 - - TGTGCCAGCAGCCCGCGGGGGCCGTCGGGGGAGCAGTTCTTC CASSPRGPSGEQFF
TRBJ2-5 TRBV30 TRBD1 - TGTGCCTGGAGTGTCAACTTGGGACAGGGGGCTGAGACCCAGTACTTC CAWSVNLGQGAETQYF
TRBJ1-5 TRBV28 - - TGTGCCAGCAGTTTAAGGGGGTCGGGCAATCAGCCCCAGCATTTT CASSLRGSGNQPQHF
TRBJ2-5 TRBV5-1 - - TGCGCCAGCAGCTTGGGGACCCAAAGGTCGGAGACCCAGTACTTC CASSLGTQRSETQYF
TRBJ1-6 TRBV12-3/TRBV12-4 - - TGTGCCAGCAGTCTTGGACGATCACCCCTCCACTTT CASSLGRSPLHF
TRBJ2-7 TRBV7-2 - few TGTGCCAGCAGCGCCTCAGGGGATTTCCCTTACGAGCAGTACTTC CASSASGDFPYEQYF
TRBJ1-1 TRBV6-2/TRBV6-3 TRBD1 few TGTGCCAGCAGTTACTCGTTGGACAGGCCTGAAGCTTTCTTT CASSYSLDRPEAFF
TRBJ1-1 TRBV27 - - TGTGCCAGCAGCCCTTCGGGGGGCTTGCGTGGCACTGAAGCTTTCTTT CASSPSGGLRGTEAFF
TRBJ2-5 TRBV4-1 - few TGCGCCAGCAGCCAGAGTGGGCGAAGGGGGGTAATCCAAGAGACCCAGTACTTC CASSQSGRRGVIQETQYF